One TCR beta chain is described in this entry. Its specific antigen is unknown. Per-base quality was not reported, and no clone a single base away is much larger than it. RNA was extracted with the RNeasy kit and roughly 0.5 to 1 ug was reverse transcribed using random hexamers. TCR beta CDR3 regions were amplified with the immunoSEQ multiplex PCR assay covering 54 Vbeta and 13 Jbeta segments. PCR amplification bias was corrected by using a synthetic template baseline for primer optimization and computational correction. Concerning the study's data processing: Reads were annotated to V, D and J genes according to IMGT and were analyzed with immunoSEQ Analyzer, with only productive sequences retained. Clonality was computed as one minus Shannon entropy normalized by log2 of the number of productive unique sequences. For each patient and control, public and private clones were evaluated among the 100 most prevalent clones. Clones were defined as Susac-specific when absent from the healthy and MS cohorts, from approximately 970 published viral clones and from other ImmuneACCESS disease sequences. TCRdb reran the public reads through fastp at Q25 and MiXCR, keeping productive beta chains. Each CDR3 protein appears once, grouped with its most common genes and DNA. The V and J calls, along with clone size, are taken from TCRdb and not from the paper's own processing. This sample gives about 160,000 distinct CDR3 sequences in total; 94% of them show up just once. Over 0.09% of the sample is taken by the ten largest.

These data are taken from a study of CD8 T cells in Susac syndrome (dated by TCRdb to between 2018 and 2020). With regard to the full study: Whether CD8+ T cell activation and differentiation in Susac syndrome was antigen driven was tested using repertoire sequencing. Overall study results and their limits: The study acknowledged that relatively few individuals were included in the TCR sequencing and HLA analysis.

Peripheral blood CD8+ and CD4+ T cells from healthy donors, Susac syndrome patients and multiple sclerosis patients were profiled by high-throughput TCR beta sequencing. The multiple sclerosis controls were treatment-naive patients whose relapsing-remitting disease, either stable or active, fulfilled the revised McDonald criteria. Bulk CD8+ and CD4+ T cells were purified by magnetic negative isolation, whereas CD8+ TEMRA cells were enriched by FACS. Blood was collected in EDTA tubes and processed within 24 hours, with PBMCs isolated through density gradient centrifugation. PBMCs intended for TCR sequencing were cryopreserved in liquid nitrogen and thawed later in a water bath at 37 degrees C. Purity of sorted or isolated CD4+, CD8+ and CD8+ TEMRA cells was at least 90%. The germline V gene sets CDR1 to SGHDN and CDR2 to FVKESK. V and J are truncated by 7 bases and 0 bases respectively, leaving an intervening sequence of 13 bases. The CDR3 starts with the cysteine, ends with the phenylalanine, and has 14 residues. Here the CDR3 DNA is all that survives: 42 bases in frame from base 1.

The receptor was derived from a human donor with multiple sclerosis. Specimen: CD4+ T cells from PBMCs. The V and J segments used are TRBV14 and TRBJ2-7; perhaps TRBD2 is the D gene, with 7 bases matching. The encoded CDR3 is CASTKGGYSYEQYF. The base sequence is TGTGCCAGCACCAAGGGGGGGTACTCCTACGAGCAGTACTTC.